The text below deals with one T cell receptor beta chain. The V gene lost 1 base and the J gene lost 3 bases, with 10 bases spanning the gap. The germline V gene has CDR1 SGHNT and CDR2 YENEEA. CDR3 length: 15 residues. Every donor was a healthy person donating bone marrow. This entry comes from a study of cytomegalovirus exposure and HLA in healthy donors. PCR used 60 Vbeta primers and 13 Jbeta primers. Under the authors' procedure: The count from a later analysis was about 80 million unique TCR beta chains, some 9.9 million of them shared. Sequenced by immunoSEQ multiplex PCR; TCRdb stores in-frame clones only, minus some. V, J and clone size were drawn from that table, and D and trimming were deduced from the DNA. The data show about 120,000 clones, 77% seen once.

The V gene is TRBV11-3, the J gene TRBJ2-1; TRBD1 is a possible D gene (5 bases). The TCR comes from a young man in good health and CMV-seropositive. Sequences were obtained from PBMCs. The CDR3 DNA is TGTGCCAGCAGCTTAGGCAGGGTAGGCTACAATGAGCAGTTCTTC. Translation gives CASSLGRVGYNEQFF.